This entry describes one TCR beta chain. Germline values: CDR1 SEHNR, CDR2 FQNEAQ (reference sequence). Trimming shortened V by 5 bases and J by 10 bases, and 18 bases separated the two germline ends. This CDR3 spans 14 amino acids. The sample comes from a study of siplizumab effects on memory and regulatory T cells. Each sample had about 100,000 TCR templates assayed. Assay: immunoSEQ multiplex PCR; the TCRdb copy retains only in-frame clones and omits some. Counted here are about 100,000 clones, roughly 92% occurring once; the ten biggest clones make up more than 0.95%. This chain connects TRBV7-9 to TRBJ2-1; D may be TRBD1 (7 bases). Sample: CD4+ T cells sorted from blood. This TCR came from a human donor in good health. In DNA, the CDR3 is TGTGCCAGCAGCACCCGGAGGGGGCGCAGGGAGCAGTTCTTC. It yields the protein CASSTRRGRREQFF.